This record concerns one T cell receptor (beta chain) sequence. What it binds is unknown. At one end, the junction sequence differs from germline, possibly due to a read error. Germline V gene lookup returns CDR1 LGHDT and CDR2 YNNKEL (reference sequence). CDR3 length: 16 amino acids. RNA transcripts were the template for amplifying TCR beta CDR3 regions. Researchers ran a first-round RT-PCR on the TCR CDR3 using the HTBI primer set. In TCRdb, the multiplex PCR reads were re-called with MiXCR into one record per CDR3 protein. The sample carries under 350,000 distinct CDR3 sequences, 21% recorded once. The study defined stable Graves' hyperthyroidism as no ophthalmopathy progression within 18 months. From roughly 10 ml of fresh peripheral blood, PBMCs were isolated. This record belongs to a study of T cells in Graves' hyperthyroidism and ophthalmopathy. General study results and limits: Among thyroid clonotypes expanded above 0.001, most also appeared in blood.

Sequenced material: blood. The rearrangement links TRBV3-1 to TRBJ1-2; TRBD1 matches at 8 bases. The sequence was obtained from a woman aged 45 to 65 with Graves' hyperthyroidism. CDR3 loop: CANSLGQGKGPGGYTF. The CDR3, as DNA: TGTGCCAACAGCCTTGGACAGGGTAAAGGCCCCGGTGGCTACACCTTC.